There are a few counts of the clone carrying this T cell receptor beta chain. Its antigen is not identified. These data are taken from a study of response to subunit inactivated influenza vaccine. Study results and caveats: Authors suggested few new T cells are recruited by each seasonal influenza vaccination.

One entry per CDR3 protein, called by TCRdb with MiXCR from the RT-PCR reads. The repertoire holds around 190,000 distinct CDR3 sequences, with about 9% as singletons. CDR1 and CDR2 from the germline V gene are SGHTA and FQGNSA. With 0 bases removed from V and 1 base from J, the gap between germline ends came to 9 bases. The CDR3 spans 16 residues. This receptor was taken from a middle-aged man who received an inactivated influenza vaccine. The sequencing here drew on non-naive T cells sorted from PBMCs, taken on the day of vaccination. The genes are TRBV7-2 and TRBJ2-2, with D possibly being TRBD2 (5 bases). The CDR3 here is CASSLAGVVNTGELFF. The CDR3 coding sequence is TGTGCCAGCAGCTTAGCGGGAGTGGTGAACACCGGGGAGCTGTTTTTT.